The present T cell receptor (beta chain) was sequenced within a study of monozygotic twins with cystic fibrosis. Background on the study: Library input was approximately 2.7 micrograms of fragmented DNA, with 15 PCR cycles. Findings and caveats of the study: Median Simpson clonality of 0.0095 suggested naive T cells predominated. Unrelated CF individuals shared fewer identical clonotypes than monozygotic CF twins.

TCRdb's table, derived via immunoSEQ multiplex PCR, lists solely in-frame clones and lacks some. The sample records around 9,800 clones, 91% being singletons. Germline CDR1 reads SGHRS; CDR2 reads YFSETQ. This CDR3 contains 15 residues. V was shortened by 3 bases and J by 5 bases, with 12 bases between the two germline ends. As concerns this clone: What it binds is unknown.

The specimen was blood. The source is a boy between 2 and 15 years old with cystic fibrosis. The chain employs TRBV5-1 and TRBJ1-6; tentative D call: TRBD1 (5 bases). The chain's CDR3 is CASSWDGRNNSPLHF. In nucleotides, the CDR3 is TGCGCCAGCAGCTGGGACGGGAGAAATAATTCACCCCTCCACTTT.